The next 10 T cell receptor beta chains were all read from a single sample in a study of spatial heterogeneity in lung cancer. Documented time point: sample taken at primary tumor resection. No cells were sorted before sequencing. The whole RNA sequenced was extracted from tumor, nontumor lung or frozen PBMC. TCRdb re-derived calls from the 5' RACE reads in MiXCR, one entry per CDR3 protein. Of tens of thousands of distinct CDR3 sequences listed, about 8% were seen once; the top ten hold around 16%. Sequencing was performed on PBMCs, taken at surgery. These TCRs come from a female donor with early-stage non-small cell lung cancer.

The V gene is TRBV4-1, the J gene TRBJ2-7; D ambiguous. V was shortened by 3 bases and J by 3 bases, with 9 bases between the two germline ends. The CDR3 contains 13 residues. Germline V CDR1 and CDR2: MGHRA, YSYEKL. The CDR3 loop reads CASSQGELYEQYV. For the CDR3, the DNA is TGCGCCAGCAGCCAGGGTGAACTCTACGAGCAGTACGTC.

This clonotype has only a few counts. The chain employs TRBV5-4 and TRBJ2-2; the D gene could be TRBD1 or TRBD2 (5 bases each). Trimming stripped 4 bases from V and 4 bases from J, with 14 bases between. Per germline, CDR1 SGHNT and CDR2 YYREEE (reference sequence). This CDR3 has 15 amino acids. The CDR3 region is CASSLPGPTTGELFF. The CDR3 coding sequence is TGTGCCAGCAGCCTGCCGGGACCCACCACCGGGGAGCTGTTTTTT.

This clonotype has a handful of counts. The CDR3 DNA reads as TGTGCCAGCAGTTTAGCACAGGGACGGAACTATGGCTACACCTTC. This encodes CASSLAQGRNYGYTF. This sequence joins TRBV12-3 or TRBV12-4 and TRBJ1-2; D might be TRBD1 (6 bases). This CDR3 has 15 residues. V was clipped by 0 bases and J by 2 bases, with 10 bases between them.

A few counts support this clonotype. The chain carries TRBV20-1 and TRBJ1-2; the D is unclear. Germline V gene data show CDR1 as DFQATT and CDR2 as SNEGSKA (reference sequence). The V end was cut by 4 bases, the J end by 2 bases, with 8 bases between. The CDR3 extends over 12 amino acids. CDR3 region: CSAIGENYGYTF. CDR3 DNA sequence: TGCAGTGCTATCGGAGAAAACTATGGCTACACCTTC.

This clonotype was counted between two and nine times. The rearrangement links TRBV15 to TRBJ1-5; TRBD1 agrees at 7 bases. With V trimmed by 0 bases and J by 3 bases, 2 bases remained unmatched. The CDR3 covers 15 residues. The germline CDR1 and CDR2 sequences are LNHNV and YYDKDF (reference sequence). CDR3: CATSRDGQANQPQHF. The CDR3 DNA reads as TGTGCCACCAGCAGAGATGGACAGGCCAATCAGCCCCAGCATTTT.

The chain uses TRBV10-3 and TRBJ2-1; D assignment may be TRBD1 or TRBD2 (9 bases each). V shed 3 bases and J shed 0 bases, with 30 bases lying between them. The CDR3 covers 22 residues. Per germline, CDR1 ENHRY and CDR2 SYGVKD. The CDR3 sequence: CAISEDPGQGLAGVISYNEQFF. As DNA, the CDR3 is TGTGCCATCAGTGAAGACCCGGGACAGGGTTTAGCGGGAGTTATCTCCTACAATGAGCAGTTCTTC.

In this sample, this clonotype is medium-sized (0.01 to 0.1%). This chain links TRBV6-6 with TRBJ2-1; TRBD1 agrees at 8 bases. The CDR3 is made up of 13 amino acids. V lost 6 bases to trimming and J lost 9 bases; unmatched junction nucleotides: 7. Germline V lookup: CDR1 MNHNY, CDR2 SVGAGI (reference sequence). The CDR3 loop reads CASRLDRGGEQFF. The CDR3 DNA sequence: TGTGCCAGCAGGTTAGACAGGGGAGGTGAGCAGTTCTTC.

V gene TRBV20-1 combines with J gene TRBJ2-3; TRBD2 is a possible D gene (6 bases). The CDR3 is 14 residues long. In germline, CDR1 is DFQATT, CDR2 SNEGSKA (reference sequence). V shed 3 bases and J shed 4 bases, with 14 bases lying between them. CDR3 amino acids: CSASFSGVPDTQYF. Here the CDR3 DNA reads TGCAGTGCTAGCTTTTCGGGAGTCCCAGATACGCAGTATTTT.

This chain links TRBV7-2 with TRBJ1-1, with D possibly being TRBD1 (5 bases). Germline V CDR1 and CDR2: SGHTA, FQGNSA. Trimming left V 5 bases short and J 4 bases short, with 26 bases between. This CDR3 comprises 18 residues. The DNA for the CDR3 is TGTGCCAGCAGCAATCCTGGGGCAGGGTCGGCCTTGGGCACTGAAGCTTTCTTT. This encodes CASSNPGAGSALGTEAFF. The complete variable domain, with remaining parts taken from reference TRBV7-2 and TRBJ1-1, reads GAGVSQSPSNKVTEKGKDVELRCDPISGHTALYWYRQSLGQGLEFLIYFQGNSAPDKSGLPSDRFSAERTGGSVSTLTIQRTQQEDSAVYLCASSNPGAGSALGTEAFFGQGTRLTVV.

The chain carries TRBV5-1 and TRBJ1-1; 9 nucleotides agree with TRBD1. V trimming: 2 bases; J trimming: 10 bases; junction bases outside the gene matches: 21. The CDR3 consists of 18 residues. Germline V gene data show CDR1 as SGHRS and CDR2 as YFSETQ. The CDR3 DNA sequence: TGCGCCAGCAGCTTACCAGGGGCTCCGGGACAGGGCGCGGGAGGAGCTTTCTTT. This sequence encodes CASSLPGAPGQGAGGAFF.